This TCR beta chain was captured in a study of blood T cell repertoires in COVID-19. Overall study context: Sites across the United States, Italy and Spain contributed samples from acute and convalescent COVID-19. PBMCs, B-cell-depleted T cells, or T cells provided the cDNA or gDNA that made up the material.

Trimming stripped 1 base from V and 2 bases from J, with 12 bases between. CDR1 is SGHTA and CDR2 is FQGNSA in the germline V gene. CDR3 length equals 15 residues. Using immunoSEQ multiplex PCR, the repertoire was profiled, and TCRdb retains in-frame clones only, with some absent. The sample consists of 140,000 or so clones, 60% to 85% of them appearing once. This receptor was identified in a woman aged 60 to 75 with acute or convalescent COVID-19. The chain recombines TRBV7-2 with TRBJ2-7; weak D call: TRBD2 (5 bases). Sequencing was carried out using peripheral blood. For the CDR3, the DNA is TGTGCCAGCAGCTTAGTCGGGAAGACAACCTACGAGCAGTACTTC. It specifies CASSLVGKTTYEQYF.